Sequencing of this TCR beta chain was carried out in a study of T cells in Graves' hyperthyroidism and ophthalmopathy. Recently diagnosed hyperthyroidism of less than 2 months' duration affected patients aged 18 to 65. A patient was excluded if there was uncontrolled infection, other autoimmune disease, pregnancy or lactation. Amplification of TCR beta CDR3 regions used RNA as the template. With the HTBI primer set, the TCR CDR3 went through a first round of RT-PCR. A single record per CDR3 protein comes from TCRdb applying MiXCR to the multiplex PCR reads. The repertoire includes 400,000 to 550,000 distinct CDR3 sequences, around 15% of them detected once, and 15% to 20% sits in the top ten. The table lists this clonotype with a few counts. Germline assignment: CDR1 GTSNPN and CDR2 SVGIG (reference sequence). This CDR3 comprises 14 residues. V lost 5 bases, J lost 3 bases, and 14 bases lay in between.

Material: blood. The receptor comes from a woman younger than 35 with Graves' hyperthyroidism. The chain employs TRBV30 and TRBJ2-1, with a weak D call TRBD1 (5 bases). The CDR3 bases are TGTGCCTGGGGGGCCACACGAAACTACAATGAGCAGTTCTTC. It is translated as CAWGATRNYNEQFF.